This T cell receptor beta chain was obtained from a study of T-cell reconstitution after alpha-beta-depleted transplantation in children. A TCRbeta library incorporating unique molecular identifiers was prepared. TCRdb fed the PCR reads into MiXCR, producing one record per CDR3 protein. The profile shows around 600,000 distinct CDR3 sequences, 23% of them singletons. Study results and limitations: Some patients' high day-60 TCRbeta diversity was attributed to recipient cells surviving conditioning.

The sample holds many counts of this clonotype. The antigen is undetermined. Germline V gives CDR1 DFQATT, CDR2 SNEGSKA (reference sequence). CDR3 length equals 15 residues. V lost 6 bases and J lost 0, with 15 bases in between. The chain combines TRBV20-1 with TRBJ2-1; a weak D match, TRBD2 (6 bases). The source was PBMCs, mostly from graft donor cells, collected 360 days after TCRalphabeta/CD19-depleted stem cell transplant. This TCR derives from a boy less than two years old who had a stem cell transplant for acute myeloid leukemia, so the T cells may come from the graft donor. The CDR3 region has the DNA TGCAGTGCCCAGGCGTGGGGAGGCTCCTACAATGAGCAGTTCTTC. This codes for CSAQAWGGSYNEQFF.